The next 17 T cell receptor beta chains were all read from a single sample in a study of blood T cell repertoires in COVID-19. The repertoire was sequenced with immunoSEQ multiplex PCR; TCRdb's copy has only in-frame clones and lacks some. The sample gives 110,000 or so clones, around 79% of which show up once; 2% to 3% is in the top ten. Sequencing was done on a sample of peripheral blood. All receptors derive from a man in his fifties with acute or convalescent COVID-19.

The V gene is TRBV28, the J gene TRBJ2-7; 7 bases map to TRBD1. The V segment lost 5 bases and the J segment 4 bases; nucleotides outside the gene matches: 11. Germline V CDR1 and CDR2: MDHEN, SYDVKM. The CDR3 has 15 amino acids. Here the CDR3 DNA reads TGTGCCAGCAGTCAACCCGCAGGGGGTTTATACGAGCAGTACTTC. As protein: CASSQPAGGLYEQYF.

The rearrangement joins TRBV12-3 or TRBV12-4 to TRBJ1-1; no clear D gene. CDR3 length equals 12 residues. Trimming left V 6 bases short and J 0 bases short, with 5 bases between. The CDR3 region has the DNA TGTGCCAGCAGCCTTTTGAACACTGAAGCTTTCTTT. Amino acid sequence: CASSLLNTEAFF.

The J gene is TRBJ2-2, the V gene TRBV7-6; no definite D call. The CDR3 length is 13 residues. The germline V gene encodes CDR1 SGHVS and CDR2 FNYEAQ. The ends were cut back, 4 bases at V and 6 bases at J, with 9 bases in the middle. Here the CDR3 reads CASSSQRPGELFF. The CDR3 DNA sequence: TGTGCCAGCAGCTCCCAGCGTCCCGGGGAGCTGTTTTTT. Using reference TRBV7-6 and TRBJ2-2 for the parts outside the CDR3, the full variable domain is GAGVSQSPRYKVTKRGQDVALRCDPISGHVSLYWYRQALGQGPEFLTYFNYEAQQDKSGLPNDRFSAERPEGSISTLTIQRTEQRDSAMYRCASSSQRPGELFFGEGSRLTVL.

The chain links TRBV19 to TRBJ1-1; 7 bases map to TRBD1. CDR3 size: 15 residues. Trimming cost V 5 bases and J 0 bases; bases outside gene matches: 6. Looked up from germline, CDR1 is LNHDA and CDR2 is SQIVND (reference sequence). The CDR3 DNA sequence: TGTGCCAGTAGTTCGCACAGGGGCATGAACACTGAAGCTTTCTTT. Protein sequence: CASSSHRGMNTEAFF. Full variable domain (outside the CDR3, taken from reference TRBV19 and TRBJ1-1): DGGITQSPKYLFRKEGQNVTLSCEQNLNHDAMYWYRQDPGQGLRLIYYSQIVNDFQKGDIAEGYSVSREKKESFPLTVTSAQKNPTAFYLCASSSHRGMNTEAFFGQGTRLTVV.

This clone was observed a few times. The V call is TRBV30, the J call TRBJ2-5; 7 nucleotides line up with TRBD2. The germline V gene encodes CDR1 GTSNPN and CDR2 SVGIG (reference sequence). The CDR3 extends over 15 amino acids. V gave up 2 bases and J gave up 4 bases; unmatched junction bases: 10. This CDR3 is CAWSSGRVMRETQYF. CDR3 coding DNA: TGTGCCTGGAGTTCGGGGAGGGTCATGAGAGAGACCCAGTACTTC.

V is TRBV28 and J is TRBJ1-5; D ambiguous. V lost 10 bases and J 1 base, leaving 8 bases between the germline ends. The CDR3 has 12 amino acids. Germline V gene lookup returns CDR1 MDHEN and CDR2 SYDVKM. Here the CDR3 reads CATAESNQPQHF. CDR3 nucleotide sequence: TGTGCCACCGCAGAAAGCAATCAGCCCCAGCATTTT.

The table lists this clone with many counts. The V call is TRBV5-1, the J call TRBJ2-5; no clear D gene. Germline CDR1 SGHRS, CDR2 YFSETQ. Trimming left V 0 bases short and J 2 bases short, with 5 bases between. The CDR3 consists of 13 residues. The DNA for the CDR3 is TGCGCCAGCAGCTTGGATCGGCAAGAGACCCAGTACTTC. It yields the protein CASSLDRQETQYF.

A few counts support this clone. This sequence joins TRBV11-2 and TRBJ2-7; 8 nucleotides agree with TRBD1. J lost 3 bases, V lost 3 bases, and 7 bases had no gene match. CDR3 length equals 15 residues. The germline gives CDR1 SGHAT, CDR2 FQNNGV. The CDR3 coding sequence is TGTGCCAGCAGCTTCCGGGACAGGATGGGCTACGAGCAGTACTTC. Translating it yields CASSFRDRMGYEQYF.

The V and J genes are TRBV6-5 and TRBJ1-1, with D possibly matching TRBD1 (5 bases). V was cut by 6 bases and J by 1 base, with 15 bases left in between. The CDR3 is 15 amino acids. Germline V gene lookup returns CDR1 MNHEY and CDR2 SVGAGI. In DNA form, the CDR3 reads TGTGCCAGCAGAGATGGGGGGGACGGGAACACTGAAGCTTTCTTT. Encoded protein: CASRDGGDGNTEAFF.

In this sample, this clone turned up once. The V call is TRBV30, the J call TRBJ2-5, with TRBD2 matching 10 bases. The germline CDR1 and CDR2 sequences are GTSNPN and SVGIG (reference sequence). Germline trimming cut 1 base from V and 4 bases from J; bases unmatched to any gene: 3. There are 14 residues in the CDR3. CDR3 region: CAWSALAGGETQYF. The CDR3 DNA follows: TGTGCCTGGAGTGCGTTAGCGGGGGGAGAGACCCAGTACTTC.

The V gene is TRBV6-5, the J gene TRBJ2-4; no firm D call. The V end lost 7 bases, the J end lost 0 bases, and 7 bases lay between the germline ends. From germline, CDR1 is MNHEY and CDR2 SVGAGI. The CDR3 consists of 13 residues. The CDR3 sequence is CASNELAKNIQYF. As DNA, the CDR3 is TGTGCCAGCAACGAACTAGCCAAAAACATTCAGTACTTC.

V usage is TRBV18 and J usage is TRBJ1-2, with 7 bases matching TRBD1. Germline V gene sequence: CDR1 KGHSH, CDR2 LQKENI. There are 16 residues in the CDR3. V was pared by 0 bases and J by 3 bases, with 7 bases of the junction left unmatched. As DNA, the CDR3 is TGTGCCAGCTCACCACCGGGAAGGGGGCGCGACTATGGCTACACCTTC. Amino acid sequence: CASSPPGRGRDYGYTF.

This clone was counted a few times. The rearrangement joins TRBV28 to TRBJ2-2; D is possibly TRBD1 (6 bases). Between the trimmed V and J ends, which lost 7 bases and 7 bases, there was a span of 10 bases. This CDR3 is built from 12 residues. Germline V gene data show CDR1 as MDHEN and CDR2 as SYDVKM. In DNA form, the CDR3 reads TGTGCCAGCAAAACAGGGTTCGGGGAGCTGTTTTTT. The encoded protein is CASKTGFGELFF.

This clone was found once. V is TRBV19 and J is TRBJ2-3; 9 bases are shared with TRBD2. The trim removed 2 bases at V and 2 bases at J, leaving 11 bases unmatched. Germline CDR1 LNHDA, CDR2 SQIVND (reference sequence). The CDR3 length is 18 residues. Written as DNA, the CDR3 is TGTGCCAGTAGTATAAGAAGCACAAGACTAGCGGCCACAGATACGCAGTATTTT. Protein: CASSIRSTRLAATDTQYF.

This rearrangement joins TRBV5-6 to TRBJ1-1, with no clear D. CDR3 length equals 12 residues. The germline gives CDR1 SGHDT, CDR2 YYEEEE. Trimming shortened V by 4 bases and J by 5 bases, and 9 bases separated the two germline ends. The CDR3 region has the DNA TGTGCCAGCAGCCTAGATTGGACTGAAGCTTTCTTT. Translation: CASSLDWTEAFF.

Written as DNA, the CDR3 is TGTGCCAGCAGCTTAGAAGACAGGGACGGGACCCAGTACTTC. This encodes CASSLEDRDGTQYF. This sequence joins TRBV11-1 and TRBJ2-5, with TRBD1 matching 7 bases. Germline V gene sequence: CDR1 SGHAT, CDR2 FQDESV (reference sequence). V dropped 1 base and J dropped 7; count of bases not matched to a gene: 6. The CDR3 loop spans 14 amino acids.

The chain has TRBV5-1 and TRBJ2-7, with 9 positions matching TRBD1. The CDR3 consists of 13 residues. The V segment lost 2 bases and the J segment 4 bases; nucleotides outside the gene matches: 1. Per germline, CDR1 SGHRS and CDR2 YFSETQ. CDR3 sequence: CASSFGTGYEQYF. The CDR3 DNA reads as TGCGCCAGCAGCTTTGGGACAGGGTACGAGCAGTACTTC.